This T cell receptor (beta chain) was captured in a study of beta chain features in type 1 diabetes. The CDR3 sequence is 12 residues long. The germline V gene encodes CDR1 GTSNPN and CDR2 SVGIG (reference sequence). The V gene lost 8 bases and the J gene lost 1 base, with 9 bases spanning the gap. Findings and caveats of the study: The study found moderately but significantly shorter TCRB CDR3s in all four CD4+ subsets of Type 1 diabetes patients. The naive, central memory and Treg TCRB repertoires showed an apparent similarity that was greater among patients than among healthy donors.

Since all of the isolated RNA was reverse transcribed, expressed TCRB transcripts were what got sequenced. The table came from immunoSEQ multiplex PCR; TCRdb's copy has only in-frame clones and leaves some out. The sample yields 550,000 to 850,000 clones, roughly 13% seen once. Remarks on this clone: Its antigen is undetermined.

The chain links TRBV30 to TRBJ2-1; no clear D gene. Sequenced input: naive CD4+ T cells from blood. The source is a young man with type 1 diabetes. The CDR3 sequence: CARAESYNEQFF. CDR3 nucleotides: TGTGCCCGGGCGGAGTCCTACAATGAGCAGTTCTTC.